The T cell receptor (beta chain) described here comes from a study of CD8 T cells in acute hepatitis C reinfection. Whole-study context: Follow-up samples came at least 347 days after estimated infection, from resolvers. Study results and limitations: Regardless of outcome, 10 to 15 public clonotypes appeared, one using V04-02/J02-02. All groups preferentially used TRBV04 and TRBV06, which was not due to overrepresentation in the naive pool.

The time point here: at least 347 days after estimated infection, following spontaneous clearance. No in vitro expansion preceded sequencing of these hepatitis C virus-specific cells, which were studied ex vivo. HCV-specific T cells were marked by tetramer with the NS3 1073-1081 peptide. Surface staining used CD3, CD8 and CD45RO, with dead cells excluded. This clone rates as large. V was pared by 6 bases and J by 3 bases, with 11 bases of the junction left unmatched. Germline CDR1 and CDR2: SGHTS and YDEGEE. This CDR3 spans 17 amino acids. Profiling relied on immunoSEQ multiplex PCR, and the TCRdb table lists in-frame clones only, not all of them. Of under 3,000 clones listed, about 70% are singletons.

The genes are TRBV5-8 and TRBJ2-1; 11 nucleotides match TRBD2. This receptor was obtained from a man aged 35 to 55 who spontaneously cleared hepatitis C infection. This material consisted of HCV NS3-1073 tetramer-sorted CD8+ T cells from PBMCs, taken at follow-up. The CDR3 loop reads CASNLPPGLADYNEQFF. The CDR3 DNA sequence: TGTGCCAGCAATCTTCCCCCGGGACTAGCGGACTACAATGAGCAGTTCTTC.